This TCR beta chain was recorded in a study of blood T cell repertoires in COVID-19. At the level of the study: From the United States, Italy and Spain came samples of acute and convalescent COVID-19. PBMCs, B-cell-depleted T cells, or T cells provided the cDNA or gDNA that made up the material.

Measured with immunoSEQ multiplex PCR; TCRdb has only the in-frame clones, and not every one. The sample has about 100,000 clones, over 75% seen once. The CDR3 length is 14 residues. V dropped 7 bases and J dropped 2 bases, with 12 bases sitting between them. The germline gives CDR1 MNHEY, CDR2 SVGAGI. The sequenced sample consisted of peripheral blood. The receptor's source is a human donor in a cohort sampled during active COVID-19. This chain links TRBV6-5 with TRBJ1-3, with D tentatively TRBD1 (5 bases). CDR3 coding DNA: TGTGCCAGCACCTGGCAGGGTGCTGGAAACACCATATATTTT. It translates to CASTWQGAGNTIYF.